This T cell receptor (beta chain) was captured by sequencing in a study of beta chain features in type 1 diabetes. Overall study: Patients did not differ from healthy donors in age, gender or cell yield.

Since all of the isolated RNA was reverse transcribed, expressed TCRB transcripts were what got sequenced. Sequencing used immunoSEQ multiplex PCR; TCRdb keeps in-frame clones, though not all of them. The sample has fewer than 650,000 clones; around 16% are singletons. Germline V gene data show CDR1 as SGDLS and CDR2 as YYNGEE. With 3 bases clipped from V and 0 bases from J, the junction kept 1 base outside the gene matches. CDR3 length: 15 residues. The specimen sequenced was naive CD4+ T cells from blood. The clonotype comes from a young man in good health. The rearrangement links TRBV9 to TRBJ2-2; 8 bases are shared with TRBD1. DNA for the CDR3: TGTGCCAGCAGCGAGACAGGGGCGAACACCGGGGAGCTGTTTTTT. This gives the protein CASSETGANTGELFF.